Presented here are 17 T cell receptor beta chains from one specimen sequenced in a study of T cells after posttransplantation cyclophosphamide. Assay used: immunoSEQ multiplex PCR; TCRdb lists only in-frame clones, some missing. The sample has 10,000 or so clones, roughly 89% seen once. The source material was memory CD4+ T cells sorted from PBMCs. The source is a woman in her sixties in good health, CMV-negative, and a related stem cell transplant donor.

V gene TRBV7-2 combines with J gene TRBJ1-1; D uncertain. V lost 0 bases to trimming and J lost 1 base, with 6 bases between them. CDR1 and CDR2 (germline): SGHTA, FQGNSA. The CDR3 has 14 residues. The CDR3 nucleotides are TGTGCCAGCAGCTTAGCGGCAACGAACACTGAAGCTTTCTTT. Translated: CASSLAATNTEAFF.

This chain's CDR3 is CASSLTGGDYGYTF. The CDR3, as DNA: TGTGCCAGCAGCTTAACAGGGGGCGACTATGGCTACACCTTC. This chain joins TRBV7-2 and TRBJ1-2; the match to TRBD1 covers 9 bases. The germline gives CDR1 SGHTA, CDR2 FQGNSA. This CDR3 is built from 14 residues. Losses at the gene ends were 2 bases for V and 3 bases for J; bases not matched to a gene: 1.

The chain recombines TRBV6-1 with TRBJ2-3, with D possibly matching TRBD1 (5 bases). Germline-derived CDR1 and CDR2 are MNHNS and SASEGT. The V end was cut by 7 bases, the J end by 2 bases, with 16 bases between. The CDR3 has 15 residues. The CDR3 coding sequence is TGTGCCAGCAATTCAGGGCCGGGCCTCACAGATACGCAGTATTTT. Protein product: CASNSGPGLTDTQYF.

This clone was observed a single time. The junction shows a germline mismatch at one end, possibly a read error. Other DNA sequences in this specimen translate into the identical CDR3. This rearrangement joins TRBV7-9 to TRBJ1-6; 9 bases align to TRBD1. CDR3 length: 14 amino acids. Germline V gives CDR1 SEHNR, CDR2 FQNEAQ (reference sequence). CDR3 nucleotides: TGTGCCAGCAGCTCGGGACAGGGTAATTCCCCCCTCCACTTT. It encodes CASSSGQGNSPLHF.

This clone has only a few counts. This chain joins TRBV10-3 and TRBJ2-1; 14 bases are shared with TRBD2. CDR1 ENHRY and CDR2 SYGVKD come from the germline V gene. The CDR3 length is 15 residues. With V trimmed by 6 bases and J by 4 bases, 2 bases remained unmatched. The CDR3 region is CAIRGLAGAYNEQFF. The CDR3 DNA follows: TGTGCCATCAGGGGACTAGCGGGAGCTTACAATGAGCAGTTCTTC.

The chain combines TRBV15 with TRBJ2-3, with 7 bases identical to TRBD2. This CDR3 contains 16 residues. The V segment lost 0 bases and the J segment 6 bases; nucleotides outside the gene matches: 9. Germline values: CDR1 LNHNV, CDR2 YYDKDF (reference sequence). The CDR3 DNA follows: TGTGCCACCAGCAGAGAACGAGCGGGATTCGGGGATACGCAGTATTTT. It translates to CATSRERAGFGDTQYF. Complete variable domain (other parts from reference TRBV15 and TRBJ2-3): DAMVIQNPRYQVTQFGKPVTLSCSQTLNHNVMYWYQQKSSQAPKLLFHYYDKDFNNEADTPDNFQSRRPNTSFCFLDIRSPGLGDTAMYLCATSRERAGFGDTQYFGPGTRLTVL.

In this sample, this clone turned up once. A far larger clone is off by one base, so a read error is likely. This chain connects TRBV5-1 to TRBJ2-1; TRBD1 is a possible D gene (5 bases). The CDR3 covers 15 residues. Germline V gene lookup returns CDR1 SGHRS and CDR2 YFSETQ. For the CDR3, the DNA is TGCGCCAGCAGCTTGGGACAGAGCTCCTACAATGACCAGTTCTTC. This encodes CASSLGQSSYNDQFF.

The V gene is TRBV7-9, the J gene TRBJ2-1; D might be TRBD2 (6 bases). The germline CDR1 and CDR2 sequences are SEHNR and FQNEAQ (reference sequence). There are 14 residues in the CDR3. The V gene lost 5 bases and the J gene lost 7 bases, with 15 bases spanning the gap. CDR3 in DNA: TGTGCCAGCAGCCCTTTTTGGGACTCGAATGAGCAGTTCTTC. Translated: CASSPFWDSNEQFF.

V and J are TRBV7-3 and TRBJ2-5; a possible D gene is TRBD2 (6 bases). The CDR3 totals 15 residues. Germline loops: CDR1 SGHTA, CDR2 FQGTGA. V lost 5 bases and J lost 4, with 17 bases in between. CDR3 DNA sequence: TGTGCCAGCAGCCGGATGGGGGGAGAGGGAGAGACCCAGTACTTC. This encodes CASSRMGGEGETQYF.

J is TRBJ2-5 and V is TRBV28; a weak D match, TRBD2 (6 bases). The CDR3 length is 14 residues. Germline lookup yields CDR1 MDHEN and CDR2 SYDVKM. V lost 3 bases and J 0 bases, leaving 8 bases between the germline ends. CDR3 loop: CASSLGGNQETQYF. The CDR3 nucleotides read TGTGCCAGCAGTTTGGGGGGAAACCAAGAGACCCAGTACTTC.

A remark on this clone: At one end, the junction sequence differs from germline, possibly due to a read error. Other DNA sequences from this sample encode an identical CDR3 as well. The chain uses TRBV27 and TRBJ1-6; unclear D gene. The CDR3 length is 15 residues. Germline V CDR1 and CDR2: MNHEY, SMNVEV (reference sequence). The CDR3 loop is CASSLTGQANSPLHF. The DNA of the CDR3 is TGTGCCAGCAGTTTAACCGGCCAGGCGAATTCCCCCCTCCACTTT.

The chain is built from TRBV7-2 and TRBJ2-5; 10 bases align to TRBD2. CDR3 length equals 19 residues. Germline trimming cut 6 bases from V and 4 bases from J; bases unmatched to any gene: 20. From germline, CDR1 is SGHTA and CDR2 FQGNSA. The CDR3 sequence: CASSSPRGPLAGSLETQYF. The CDR3 bases are TGTGCCAGCAGTTCTCCCAGGGGGCCACTAGCGGGGTCTTTAGAGACCCAGTACTTC.

V and J are TRBV30 and TRBJ2-7, with TRBD1 as a possible D gene (5 bases). Germline CDR1 reads GTSNPN; CDR2 reads SVGIG (reference sequence). This CDR3 is built from 16 residues. Trimming cost V 3 bases and J 7 bases, with 25 bases left between them. CDR3 in amino acids: CAWSPGGAVETSEQYF. The CDR3 DNA is TGTGCCTGGAGCCCGGGTGGGGCCGTAGAGACCTCTGAGCAGTACTTC.

The CDR3 here is CASSPGTGTCEQYF. The CDR3 DNA reads as TGTGCCAGTAGTCCGGGGACAGGAACCTGCGAGCAGTACTTC. The chain links TRBV19 to TRBJ2-5; TRBD1 matches at 8 bases. The last part of the DNA fits TRBJ2-7 better; the J call may be wrong. CDR3 length: 14 residues. Per germline, CDR1 LNHDA and CDR2 SQIVND (reference sequence).

The chain combines TRBV7-2 with TRBJ1-2; 8 nucleotides align to TRBD1. This CDR3 is 17 amino acids long. Trimming at V came to 1 base and at J to 1 base, leaving 8 bases not matched to a gene. Germline assignment: CDR1 SGHTA and CDR2 FQGNSA. CDR3 sequence: CASSLGSRGPNNYGYTF. DNA of the CDR3: TGTGCCAGCAGCTTAGGTTCCAGGGGGCCAAATAACTATGGCTACACCTTC. Variable domain in full (rest from reference TRBV7-2 and TRBJ1-2): GAGVSQSPSNKVTEKGKDVELRCDPISGHTALYWYRQSLGQGLEFLIYFQGNSAPDKSGLPSDRFSAERTGGSVSTLTIQRTQQEDSAVYLCASSLGSRGPNNYGYTFGSGTRLTVV.

The rearrangement joins TRBV2 to TRBJ2-5; 14 bases map to TRBD2. The ends lost 6 bases at V and 4 bases at J; junction bases unmatched: 10. This CDR3 is 17 amino acids long. Per germline, CDR1 SNHLY and CDR2 FYNNEI. CDR3 in amino acids: CASRPGGLAGGLETQYF. CDR3 DNA sequence: TGTGCCAGCAGGCCAGGAGGACTAGCGGGGGGCCTAGAGACCCAGTACTTC.

The chain uses TRBV28 and TRBJ2-1, with 9 bases matching TRBD2. Germline V gives CDR1 MDHEN, CDR2 SYDVKM. With V trimmed by 5 bases and J by 5 bases, 10 bases remained unmatched. The CDR3 is 16 residues long. CDR3 in amino acids: CASSPGSSGGHNEQFF. The CDR3 bases are TGTGCCAGCAGTCCCGGTAGTAGCGGGGGACACAATGAGCAGTTCTTC.